Detailed here is one T cell receptor beta chain. The data derive from a study of blood T cell repertoires in COVID-19. Whole-study context: There were acute and convalescent COVID-19 samples, and they came from the United States, Italy and Spain.

Profiled with immunoSEQ multiplex PCR; TCRdb holds only in-frame clones, not every one. The sample has more than 75,000 clones; around 80% are singletons. The germline CDR1 and CDR2 sequences are MDHEN and SYDVKM. Trimming removed 6 bases from V and 8 bases from J, with 13 bases in between. This CDR3 region has 12 residues. What was sequenced was peripheral blood. This receptor was taken from a man aged 60 to 75 with acute or convalescent COVID-19. The V gene is TRBV28, the J gene TRBJ1-1; unclear D gene. In nucleotides, the CDR3 is TGTGCCAGCAGCCCCGGGAATAACGAAGCTTTCTTT. Translated: CASSPGNNEAFF.